This T cell receptor (beta chain) originates from a study of blood T cells in healthy people across ages. This clonotype was counted a few times. The second PCR ran about 6 to 12 cycles with a sample-barcoded 5' primer and J-beta primers. TCRdb itself ran the 5' RACE reads through MiXCR, one entry per CDR3 protein. The table includes hundreds of thousands of distinct CDR3 sequences, 56% detected once. The CDR3 sequence is 11 residues long. In germline, CDR1 is DFQATT, CDR2 SNEGSKA (reference sequence). The sequencing sample was made of blood. The TCR was taken from a man aged 35-49 years in good health. The chain joins TRBV20-1 to TRBJ2-5, with D possibly matching TRBD1 (6 bases). The DNA end favors TRBJ2-7, so the J call may be wrong. The CDR3 nucleotides are TGCAGTGCCATACAGGGTTACGAGCAGTACTTC. This sequence encodes CSAIQGYEQYF.